This entry lists 28 T cell receptor beta chains sequenced from one sample in a study of radiation and T cells in renal cell carcinoma. Data came from immunoSEQ multiplex PCR; TCRdb stores just in-frame clones and leaves some out. The table includes just over 15,000 clones, over 60% detected once. Treatment reported: 15 Gy SBRT to primary tumor, nephrectomy 4 weeks later. Sequenced here: tumor tissue, sampled from a patient whose treatment included radiotherapy and nephrectomy. The receptors stem from a woman aged 65 to 85 with renal cell carcinoma.

The chain carries TRBV4-2 and TRBJ2-3, with D maybe TRBD1 (6 bases). Germline V gene lookup returns CDR1 LGHNA and CDR2 YNFKEQ. The CDR3 totals 14 residues. The V end lost 5 bases, the J end lost 2 bases, and 11 bases lay between the germline ends. CDR3 DNA: TGTGCCAGCAGCTTACAGGGATCCACAGATACGCAGTATTTT. Its protein is CASSLQGSTDTQYF.

This sequence joins TRBV6-4 and TRBJ2-5; D not certain. Deletions cut 0 bases from V and 4 bases from J, with 3 bases between. The CDR3 sequence is 12 residues long. Per the germline V gene, CDR1 is MRHNA and CDR2 is SNTAGT. The CDR3 here is CASSDSPETQYF. The CDR3 DNA sequence: TGTGCCAGCAGTGACTCCCCAGAGACCCAGTACTTC.

This chain links TRBV2 with TRBJ2-4; a possible D gene is TRBD2 (5 bases). The germline CDR1 and CDR2 sequences are SNHLY and FYNNEI. The CDR3 has 13 residues. Trimming left V 2 bases short and J 6 bases short, with 8 bases between. Here the CDR3 DNA reads TGTGCCAGCAGTGAACCAGGAGGAAACATTCAGTACTTC. Protein sequence: CASSEPGGNIQYF.

This clone occurred a few times. The chain links TRBV4-1 to TRBJ1-3; possibly TRBD1 for D (5 bases). Germline CDR1 MGHRA, CDR2 YSYEKL. CDR3 size: 18 residues. Trimming left V 0 bases short and J 7 bases short, with 22 bases between. The CDR3 protein is CASSQDKAGRDGRNTIYF. In nucleotides, the CDR3 is TGCGCCAGCAGCCAAGACAAGGCGGGCAGGGACGGAAGGAACACCATATATTTT.

The gene calls are TRBV6-1 and TRBJ2-7; D unresolved. V gave up 7 bases and J gave up 2 bases, with 12 bases separating them. Germline V lookup: CDR1 MNHNS, CDR2 SASEGT. This CDR3 contains 13 residues. CDR3 residues: CASTTGVAYEQYF. CDR3 DNA sequence: TGTGCCAGCACGACCGGAGTAGCCTACGAGCAGTACTTC.

This clone has just a few counts. The chain couples TRBV6-6 to TRBJ1-5, with unresolved D. Per the germline V gene, CDR1 is MNHNY and CDR2 is SVGAGI (reference sequence). V lost 8 bases to trimming and J lost 4 bases, with 12 bases between them. CDR3 length equals 13 residues. The CDR3 loop is CASRDMGNQPQHF. DNA of the CDR3: TGTGCCAGCCGGGATATGGGAAATCAGCCCCAGCATTTT.

For the CDR3, the DNA is TGTGCCAGCAGCTCAGACAGGAGCTCCTACGAGCAGTACTTC. Amino acids: CASSSDRSSYEQYF. The chain joins TRBV7-9 to TRBJ2-7, with D possibly matching TRBD1 (6 bases). In germline, CDR1 is SEHNR, CDR2 FQNEAQ (reference sequence). This CDR3 is built from 14 residues. The ends were cut back, 4 bases at V and 0 bases at J, with 10 bases in the middle.

The chain is built from TRBV7-9 and TRBJ2-7; D assignment may be TRBD1 or TRBD2 (5 bases each). The CDR3 has 15 amino acids. The V gene's germline CDR1 is SEHNR and CDR2 FQNEAQ (reference sequence). Trimming left V 1 base short and J 1 base short, with 11 bases between. The CDR3 nucleotides read TGTGCCAGCAGCTTAGGAGGGGTCTCATCCTACGAGCAGTACTTC. Protein: CASSLGGVSSYEQYF.

Ten or more counts support this clone. CDR3 protein: CASSRDRGWETQYF. Here the CDR3 DNA reads TGTGCCAGCAGCCGGGACAGGGGTTGGGAGACCCAGTACTTC. This chain links TRBV27 with TRBJ2-5; 10 nucleotides align to TRBD1. There are 14 residues in the CDR3. Germline CDR1 reads MNHEY; CDR2 reads SMNVEV (reference sequence). V lost 6 bases to trimming and J lost 5 bases; unmatched junction nucleotides: 6.

Here the CDR3 reads CASSQRTGGSSPLHF. In DNA form, the CDR3 reads TGTGCCAGCAGCCAACGAACAGGGGGTAGTTCACCCCTCCACTTT. The J gene is TRBJ1-6, the V gene TRBV14; 8 bases line up with TRBD1. The junction had 6 bases not matched to a gene; V was cut back by 2 bases and J by 9 bases. The germline V gene encodes CDR1 SGHDN and CDR2 FVKESK. This CDR3 is 15 amino acids long.

The rearrangement links TRBV6-1 to TRBJ2-4, with 8 nucleotides matching TRBD1. Germline CDR1 and CDR2: MNHNS and SASEGT. The V gene end was trimmed by 4 bases and the J gene end by 8 bases; junction bases not matched to a gene: 10. The CDR3 spans 15 residues. The CDR3 here is CASSGTETGADIQYF. CDR3 bases: TGTGCCAGCAGTGGAACGGAGACAGGGGCAGACATTCAGTACTTC.

As for this clone: A far larger clone is only one base removed, so a read error is likely. At the DNA level, this CDR3 is encoded by other sequences in the same sample as well. The CDR3 region is CASSQDRLAYRTDTQYF. Written as DNA, the CDR3 is TGTGCCAGCAGCCAAGATCGGCTAGCGTACCGCACAGATACGCAGTATTTT. V and J are TRBV5-5 and TRBJ2-3; possibly TRBD2 for D (6 bases). CDR3 length: 17 residues. With 4 bases removed from V and 1 base from J, the gap between germline ends came to 19 bases. From germline, CDR1 is SGHKS and CDR2 YYEKEE (reference sequence).

The chain combines TRBV5-6 with TRBJ2-5; D perhaps matches TRBD2 (7 bases). Germline V gene lookup returns CDR1 SGHDT and CDR2 YYEEEE. This CDR3 spans 14 amino acids. V gave up 5 bases and J gave up 6 bases, with 17 bases separating them. CDR3 nucleotide sequence: TGTGCCAGCAGTCGCAGCTCGGGGGGCAAGACCCAGTACTTC. Its translation: CASSRSSGGKTQYF.

This clone has only a few counts. The J gene is TRBJ2-1, the V gene TRBV7-9; D gene unclear. From germline, CDR1 is SEHNR and CDR2 FQNEAQ (reference sequence). The V and J ends lost 3 bases and 7 bases respectively, with 7 bases between them. This CDR3 is 12 amino acids long. CDR3 sequence: CASSFFGNEQFF. DNA for the CDR3: TGTGCCAGCAGCTTCTTCGGGAATGAGCAGTTCTTC.

Judged by abundance, this clone is large. The V call is TRBV25-1, the J call TRBJ1-1, with D uncertain. The CDR3 is 12 amino acids. V was trimmed by 3 bases and J by 8 bases, leaving 10 bases between them. Germline V gene data show CDR1 as MGHDK and CDR2 as SYGVNS. As DNA, the CDR3 is TGTGCCAGCAGTGACGGACCCAGGGAAGCTTTCTTT. Its protein product is CASSDGPREAFF.

This rearrangement joins TRBV27 to TRBJ2-7, with TRBD2 identical over 8 bases. Germline trimming cut 5 bases from V and 4 bases from J; bases unmatched to any gene: 10. The germline CDR1 and CDR2 sequences are MNHEY and SMNVEV (reference sequence). The CDR3 spans 15 residues. The CDR3 coding sequence is TGTGCCAGCAGTGCCGATGCGGGGGGCCCATACGAGCAGTACTTC. This gives the protein CASSADAGGPYEQYF.

This clone was observed a handful of times. The J gene is TRBJ1-5, the V gene TRBV6-4; D not certain. The germline V and J ends were trimmed by 3 bases and 7 bases, with 10 bases remaining between them. The CDR3 sequence is 13 residues long. The germline V gene has CDR1 MRHNA and CDR2 SNTAGT. DNA for the CDR3: TGTGCCAGCAGTGAACTCGGTGGCCAGCCCCAGCATTTT. Its protein is CASSELGGQPQHF.

This clone was found a few times. The genes are TRBV5-6 and TRBJ1-3; D not certain. Deletions cut 4 bases from V and 0 bases from J, with 8 bases between. The germline CDR1 and CDR2 sequences are SGHDT and YYEEEE. This CDR3 spans 14 amino acids. CDR3 coding DNA: TGTGCCAGCAGCGCCCGGGGCTCTGGAAACACCATATATTTT. It translates to CASSARGSGNTIYF.

The chain employs TRBV10-2 and TRBJ2-7; D is uncertain. Germline V gives CDR1 WSHSY, CDR2 SAAADI. There are 15 residues in the CDR3. Between the trimmed V and J ends, which lost 0 bases and 3 bases, there was a span of 12 bases. CDR3 protein: CASSESRLGGYEQYF. The CDR3 DNA sequence: TGCGCCAGCAGTGAGTCGAGGCTAGGCGGCTACGAGCAGTACTTC.

This sequence joins TRBV27 and TRBJ1-5; D may be TRBD1 (5 bases). Germline CDR1 MNHEY, CDR2 SMNVEV (reference sequence). The V end was cut by 5 bases, the J end by 7 bases, with 15 bases between. The CDR3 sequence is 14 residues long. The CDR3 DNA sequence: TGTGCCAGCAGTCGTGGGGGGAGCGAGCAGCCCCAGCATTTT. As protein: CASSRGGSEQPQHF.

The chain joins TRBV29-1 to TRBJ1-1; D gene uncertain. Trimming cost V 0 bases and J 6 bases, with 11 bases left between them. The CDR3 is 13 amino acids. CDR1 and CDR2 (germline): SQVTM, ANQGSEA. The CDR3 coding sequence is TGCAGCGTTGAAGAGATCAGCCAGGCTGAAGCTTTCTTT. This gives the protein CSVEEISQAEAFF.

This clone was observed a few times. The chain carries TRBV19 and TRBJ2-2; D possibly corresponds to TRBD2 (5 bases). Looked up from germline, CDR1 is LNHDA and CDR2 is SQIVND (reference sequence). V gave up 6 bases and J gave up 2 bases, with 7 bases separating them. CDR3 length: 13 amino acids. The CDR3 nucleotides read TGTGCCAGTAGAGAGGGAAACACCGGGGAGCTGTTTTTT. This gives the protein CASREGNTGELFF.

The chain recombines TRBV5-1 with TRBJ2-1; 7 positions agree with TRBD2. J gave up 3 bases and V 5 bases, and 8 bases lay outside the gene matches. The CDR3 runs 15 residues. Germline-derived CDR1 and CDR2 are SGHRS and YFSETQ. This CDR3 reads CASRIGTSDYNEQFF. The CDR3 DNA sequence: TGCGCCAGCAGAATTGGCACTAGCGACTACAATGAGCAGTTCTTC.

This clone was detected ten times or more. The chain employs TRBV3-2 and TRBJ2-7. TRBV3-2 is described as a pseudogene. CDR3 length: 8 residues. The CDR3 loop is CDPYEQYF. DNA of the CDR3: TGTGACCCCTACGAGCAGTACTTC.

The chain carries TRBV2 and TRBJ2-2; 8 bases match TRBD1. This CDR3 region has 15 residues. The J segment lost 0 bases and the V segment lost 7 bases, leaving 4 bases of the junction unmatched. Germline V CDR1 and CDR2: SNHLY, FYNNEI. CDR3 bases: TGTGCCAGCAAGGGGGGACAGGCGAACACCGGGGAGCTGTTTTTT. This codes for CASKGGQANTGELFF.

The chain is built from TRBV6-5 and TRBJ1-1; D remains unclear. Deletions cut 0 bases from V and 4 bases from J, with 12 bases between. In germline, CDR1 is MNHEY, CDR2 SVGAGI. The CDR3 consists of 15 residues. As DNA, the CDR3 is TGTGCCAGCAGTTACTCACCGGGATTGGTCACTGAAGCTTTCTTT. Protein sequence: CASSYSPGLVTEAFF.

The rearrangement joins TRBV7-9 to TRBJ1-5; TRBD1 is a possible D gene (6 bases). There are 15 residues in the CDR3. Germline assignment: CDR1 SEHNR and CDR2 FQNEAQ (reference sequence). The ends were cut back, 5 bases at V and 2 bases at J, with 13 bases in the middle. The CDR3 sequence: CASSPTGFGNQPQHF. The CDR3 DNA sequence: TGTGCCAGCAGCCCCACAGGGTTTGGCAATCAGCCCCAGCATTTT. Complete variable domain (other parts from reference TRBV7-9 and TRBJ1-5): DTGVSQNPRHKITKRGQNVTFRCDPISEHNRLYWYRQTLGQGPEFLTYFQNEAQLEKSRLLSDRFSAERPKGSFSTLEIQRTEQGDSAMYLCASSPTGFGNQPQHFGDGTRLSIL.

The gene calls are TRBV7-9 and TRBJ1-3; 12 bases fit TRBD1. The trim removed 5 bases at V and 8 bases at J, leaving 4 bases unmatched. Germline values: CDR1 SEHNR, CDR2 FQNEAQ (reference sequence). This CDR3 region has 14 residues. The CDR3 spells CASSLGTGGYTIYF. The CDR3 nucleotides read TGTGCCAGCAGCCTGGGGACAGGGGGCTACACCATATATTTT.